Below, one TCR beta chain is given with its context. What it binds is unknown. Produced via immunoSEQ multiplex PCR; TCRdb's table is partial and in-frame only. Of about 36,000 clones listed, 80% to 85% are singletons. The CDR3 is 16 residues long. V gave up 0 bases and J gave up 6 bases; unmatched junction bases: 6. Germline loops: CDR1 LGHNA, CDR2 YNFKEQ. The sample is drawn from a study of Siglec-9 on CD8 T cells in melanoma. Study findings and constraints: An effector memory CD8+ subset marked by Siglec-9 reportedly appeared to gather in melanoma.

The V gene is TRBV4-2, the J gene TRBJ2-1; TRBD1 matches at 9 bases. The sequence derives from a human donor in good health. Sequencing was carried out using Siglec-9- CD8+ T cells sorted from blood. In DNA form, the CDR3 reads TGTGCCAGCAGCCAAGATCGGGACAGGGACCCCAATGAGCAGTTCTTC. This codes for CASSQDRDRDPNEQFF.